This T cell receptor (beta chain) was documented in a study of tumor-infiltrating lymphocytes in oesophageal squamous cell carcinoma. CDR1 and CDR2 from the germline V gene are SGHAT and FQDESV (reference sequence). Trimming took 4 bases from V and 2 from J, leaving 12 bases between them. The CDR3 is 15 amino acids. Using its own MiXCR run on the PCR reads, TCRdb lists one record per CDR3 protein. The data hold approximately 12,000 distinct CDR3 sequences, with around 53% observed a single time. J is TRBJ2-1 and V is TRBV11-1; a weak D match, TRBD2 (6 bases). Sequenced material: esophageal tumor tissue. The TCR originated in a male donor with esophageal squamous cell carcinoma. The CDR3 nucleotides read TGTGCCAGCAGCTCGAGACTAGTCCCCTACAATGAGCAGTTCTTC. It codes for CASSSRLVPYNEQFF.